The 15 T cell receptor beta chains reported below all come from one sample, sequenced in a study of T cell responses to AZD1222 COVID-19 vaccine. The table came from immunoSEQ multiplex PCR; TCRdb's copy has only in-frame clones and leaves some out. The sample has 120,000 to 150,000 clones; more than 75% are singletons. The input for sequencing was peripheral blood, taken 28 days after the second AZD1222 dose. Receptors originate from an adult who received the AZD1222 COVID-19 vaccine.

The genes are TRBV6-1 and TRBJ1-5, with TRBD1 identical over 9 bases. The CDR3 spans 16 residues. Germline V gives CDR1 MNHNS, CDR2 SASEGT. V was clipped by 4 bases and J by 7 bases; unmatched bases: 11. CDR3 sequence reads: CASSVRDRAGRQPQHF. The CDR3 nucleotides are TGTGCCAGCAGTGTCCGGGACAGGGCTGGGAGACAGCCCCAGCATTTT.

The chain uses TRBV20-1 and TRBJ2-1; D uncertain. Germline V gives CDR1 DFQATT, CDR2 SNEGSKA (reference sequence). Trimming removed 6 bases at V and 8 bases at J, with 11 bases between. The CDR3 runs 11 residues. As DNA, the CDR3 is TGCAGTGCGCCCCGGGCCGATGAGCAGTTCTTC. Translated, it gives CSAPRADEQFF.

The CDR3 reads CASKDESGTSITGELFF. In nucleotides, the CDR3 is TGTGCCAGCAAAGACGAGTCCGGGACTAGTATAACCGGGGAGCTGTTTTTT. The chain recombines TRBV7-2 with TRBJ2-2; 8 nucleotides line up with TRBD2. From germline, CDR1 is SGHTA and CDR2 FQGNSA. V trimming: 7 bases; J trimming: 5 bases; junction bases outside the gene matches: 15. The CDR3 has 17 amino acids.

The V and J genes are TRBV11-2 and TRBJ1-1, with D possibly TRBD1 on 5 matching bases. The CDR3 runs 14 residues. Germline V gives CDR1 SGHAT, CDR2 FQNNGV. V lost 1 base and J lost 1, with 7 bases in between. CDR3 loop: CASSLVTGNTEAFF. The CDR3 DNA reads as TGTGCCAGCAGCTTAGTCACAGGGAACACTGAAGCTTTCTTT.

This clone was seen a handful of times. The DNA of the CDR3 is TGTGCCAGCAGCTTGAAATTGGGCGAGCAGTACTTC. Its translation: CASSLKLGEQYF. The chain recombines TRBV5-6 with TRBJ2-7; no definite D call. The germline V gene encodes CDR1 SGHDT and CDR2 YYEEEE. The CDR3 covers 12 residues. V lost 1 base, J lost 6 bases, and 8 bases lay in between.

This chain links TRBV11-2 with TRBJ2-6; D is ambiguous. The CDR3 consists of 15 residues. Trimming took 2 bases from V and 2 from J, leaving 7 bases between them. The germline V gene has CDR1 SGHAT and CDR2 FQNNGV. The CDR3 sequence: CASSLNAAGANVLTF. DNA for the CDR3: TGTGCCAGCAGCTTAAATGCTGCTGGGGCCAACGTCCTGACTTTC.

The chain couples TRBV28 to TRBJ1-5; 7 nucleotides align to TRBD1. The CDR3 is 13 amino acids. The J segment lost 8 bases and the V segment lost 6 bases, leaving 7 bases of the junction unmatched. Germline V lookup: CDR1 MDHEN, CDR2 SYDVKM. CDR3 nucleotide sequence: TGTGCCAGCAGGGGGAGACAGGGAGAGCCCCAGCATTTT. Translating it yields CASRGRQGEPQHF.

A remark on this clone: A junction boundary mismatches the germline segment, possibly from a read error. V usage is TRBV7-7 and J usage is TRBJ2-7; D is perhaps TRBD1 or TRBD2 (5 bases each). CDR3 length: 15 residues. Germline V CDR1 and CDR2: SSHAT, FNYEAQ (reference sequence). CDR3 nucleotides: TGTGCTAGCAGTTCCGGGATCTCAGGGACCTACGAGCAGTACTTC. This codes for CASSSGISGTYEQYF.

The V gene is TRBV5-1, the J gene TRBJ2-7; 11 bases line up with TRBD2. With 1 base clipped from V and 6 bases from J, the junction kept 9 bases outside the gene matches. The germline V gene encodes CDR1 SGHRS and CDR2 YFSETQ. The length of the CDR3 is 16 residues. The CDR3 sequence: CASSLSLSGRAAEQYF. CDR3 coding DNA: TGCGCCAGCAGCTTGAGTCTTAGCGGGAGGGCCGCCGAGCAGTACTTC.

The chain recombines TRBV27 with TRBJ2-2; D tentatively fits TRBD1 or TRBD2 (5 bases each). Trimming took off 5 bases at V and 0 bases at J, with 13 bases between the two ends. Germline CDR1 MNHEY, CDR2 SMNVEV (reference sequence). This CDR3 is built from 16 residues. CDR3 bases: TGTGCCAGCAGTCAAACGGGACGGGCGAACACCGGGGAGCTGTTTTTT. Translated: CASSQTGRANTGELFF.

The chain is built from TRBV5-1 and TRBJ2-7; 8 positions match TRBD1. The CDR3 is made up of 13 amino acids. In germline, CDR1 is SGHRS, CDR2 YFSETQ. The trim removed 7 bases at V and 2 bases at J, leaving 5 bases unmatched. The CDR3 reads CASRWDRTYEQYF. DNA of the CDR3: TGCGCCAGCCGCTGGGACAGGACCTACGAGCAGTACTTC.

J is TRBJ1-5 and V is TRBV12-3 or TRBV12-4, with unresolved D. This CDR3 has 13 amino acids. Trimming left V 8 bases short and J 4 bases short, with 12 bases between. CDR3 residues: CASGGRGNQPQHF. In DNA form, the CDR3 reads TGTGCCAGCGGCGGACGGGGTAATCAGCCCCAGCATTTT.

The V gene is TRBV2, the J gene TRBJ1-2, with a tentative D call TRBD1 (5 bases). The V and J ends lost 2 bases and 3 bases respectively, with 13 bases between them. Germline CDR1 and CDR2: SNHLY and FYNNEI. This CDR3 is built from 15 residues. This CDR3 reads CASSEWAREDYGYTF. The CDR3, as DNA: TGTGCCAGCAGTGAATGGGCCAGGGAGGACTATGGCTACACCTTC.

The chain is built from TRBV3-1 (or the pseudogene TRBV3-2) and TRBJ1-2; possible D gene TRBD1, 6 bases. V gave up 3 bases and J gave up 6 bases, with 14 bases separating them. The germline V gene has CDR1 LGHDT and CDR2 YNNKEL (reference sequence). The CDR3 runs 14 residues. CDR3 DNA: TGTGCCAGCAGCCACCACCAGGACAGTCATGGCTACACCTTC. Translated, it gives CASSHHQDSHGYTF.

The chain has TRBV11-2 and TRBJ2-1; no definite D call. There are 14 residues in the CDR3. V lost 1 base and J 9 bases, leaving 13 bases between the germline ends. CDR1 is SGHAT and CDR2 is FQNNGV in the germline V gene. CDR3 in DNA: TGTGCCAGCAGCTTAGCCCTACAATTAACTGAGCAGTTCTTC. Its translation is CASSLALQLTEQFF.